The 17 T cell receptor beta chains reported below all come from one sample, sequenced in a study of T cell clonality in common variable immunodeficiency. Assay used: immunoSEQ multiplex PCR; TCRdb lists only in-frame clones, some missing. The sample was found to contain under 45,000 clones, and every one recurs. The sequenced material came from peripheral blood mononuclear cells. The receptors shown here come from a person between 18 and 75 years old in good health.

Notes on this clone: Read coverage stops 3 residues before the CDR3 terminus; the germline J gene supplies the remainder. The V gene is TRBV30, the J gene TRBJ1-2, with D tentatively TRBD1 (6 bases). This CDR3 comprises 15 residues. The germline CDR1 and CDR2 sequences are GTSNPN and SVGIG (reference sequence). Partial CDR3 DNA: TGTGCCTGGAGTGTACAGGGTTCCCCTTACAATGAC. Its protein is CAWSVQGSPYND. From start to end, the CDR3 is CAWSVQGSPYNDYTF.

This clone occurred many times. The missing CDR3 end, 3 residues past where the read stops, is filled in from the germline J gene. J is TRBJ2-5 and V is TRBV20-1; no clear D. The germline gives CDR1 DFQATT, CDR2 SNEGSKA (reference sequence). Trimming shortened V by 5 bases and J by 5 bases, and 9 bases separated the two germline ends. CDR3 length: 11 residues. CDR3 protein: CSAASMETQYF. The part of the CDR3 DNA that was read is TGCAGTGCTGCCTCTATGGAGACC.

This clone has ten or more counts. The read stops 3 residues short of the end of the CDR3; the missing end is completed from the germline J gene. The chain joins TRBV14 to TRBJ2-7, with D perhaps TRBD1 (5 bases). Trimming took off 1 base at V and 3 bases at J, with 7 bases between the two ends. The CDR3 runs 13 residues. Germline V lookup: CDR1 SGHDN, CDR2 FVKESK. CDR3 sequence: CASSQGTIYEQYF. Incomplete CDR3 DNA: TGTGCCAGCAGCCAAGGGACAATCTACGAG.

This clone has at least ten counts. From the germline J gene comes the end of the CDR3, since the read stops 3 residues before it. The chain joins TRBV12-3 or TRBV12-4 to TRBJ2-5; 12 bases align to TRBD2. The J segment lost 5 bases and the V segment lost 6 bases, leaving 10 bases of the junction unmatched. This CDR3 contains 16 residues. The CDR3 region is CASSPGLAGMGETQYF. The CDR3 bases that were read are TGTGCCAGCAGCCCCGGACTAGCGGGGATGGGGGAGACC.

This clone was counted ten times or more. The read finishes 3 residues shy of the CDR3 end, and the germline J gene is used to complete it. The rearrangement uses TRBV19 and TRBJ1-4; weak D call: TRBD1 (5 bases). Trimming took 3 bases from V and 7 from J, leaving 15 bases between them. This CDR3 has 15 residues. Germline lookup yields CDR1 LNHDA and CDR2 SQIVND (reference sequence). The sequenced part of the CDR3 DNA is TGTGCCAGTAGTATGAGGGGTCCGGGAGGTGAAAAA. It is translated as CASSMRGPGGEK. The CDR3 in full is CASSMRGPGGEKLFF. Together with reference TRBV19 and TRBJ1-4, the CDR3 gives the full variable domain: DGGITQSPKYLFRKEGQNVTLSCEQNLNHDAMYWYRQDPGQGLRLIYYSQIVNDFQKGDIAEGYSVSREKKESFPLTVTSAQKNPTAFYLCASSMRGPGGEKLFFGSGTQLSVL.

A note on this clone: Read sequence stops 3 residues before the CDR3 end, and the germline J gene provides the missing end. J is TRBJ1-1 and V is TRBV20-1; a possible D gene is TRBD1 (5 bases). Trimming took 7 bases from V and 1 from J, leaving 16 bases between them. This CDR3 is 14 amino acids long. Germline CDR1 and CDR2: DFQATT and SNEGSKA (reference sequence). This chain's CDR3 is CSGGAGRSNTEAFF. CDR3 bases read: TGCAGTGGGGGCGCGGGGCGATCGAACACTGAA.

This clone was observed at least ten times. Read coverage stops 3 residues before the CDR3 terminus; the germline J gene supplies the remainder. V gene TRBV6-1 combines with J gene TRBJ1-6; D possibly corresponds to TRBD1 (5 bases). With 2 bases removed from V and 9 bases from J, the gap between germline ends came to 14 bases. The length of the CDR3 is 15 residues. Germline-derived CDR1 and CDR2 are MNHNS and SASEGT. The chain's CDR3 is CASSELGQGGSPLHF. The CDR3 bases that were read are TGTGCCAGCAGTGAATTGGGTCAGGGCGGTTCACCC.

This clone has ten or more counts. The CDR3 extends 3 residues past the end of the read, so its final part is completed from the germline J gene. V usage is TRBV14 and J usage is TRBJ1-1; D unclear. This CDR3 contains 11 residues. Germline V gene data show CDR1 as SGHDN and CDR2 as FVKESK. The covered CDR3 bases are TGTGCCAGCAGCCAAAAACGGGAA. Translating it yields CASSQKRE. In full, the CDR3 reads CASSQKREAFF.

This clone was counted many times. The read comes to an end 3 residues before the CDR3 does, leaving the germline J gene to fill in the end. V is TRBV3-1 (or the pseudogene TRBV3-2) and J is TRBJ2-5, with 10 nucleotides matching TRBD2. Per the germline V gene, CDR1 is LGHDT and CDR2 is YNNKEL (reference sequence). Unmatched junction bases numbered 14, after V lost 0 bases and J lost 4 bases. This CDR3 region has 19 residues. Incomplete CDR3 DNA: TGTGCCAGCAGCCAAGATCGGAGGGGAGCGGGAGGGCCGAGAGAGACC. Its protein product is CASSQDRRGAGGPRET. The entire CDR3 is CASSQDRRGAGGPRETQYF.

At least ten counts were recorded for this clone. Read sequence stops 3 residues before the CDR3 end, and the germline J gene provides the missing end. The chain couples TRBV5-1 to TRBJ2-2, with D possibly being TRBD1 (6 bases). The CDR3 runs 16 residues. V was clipped by 1 base and J by 2 bases, with 12 bases between them. Germline assignment: CDR1 SGHRS and CDR2 YFSETQ. The CDR3 sequence: CASSLLGTSNTGELFF. CDR3 DNA (partial): TGCGCCAGCAGCTTGCTCGGGACAAGTAACACCGGGGAG.

This clone has a count of ten or more. The DNA ends 3 residues before the CDR3 does, and the rest of the CDR3 is filled in from the germline J gene. This sequence joins TRBV5-1 and TRBJ1-1, with D perhaps TRBD1 (5 bases). This CDR3 is built from 15 residues. V dropped 4 bases and J dropped 1 base, with 14 bases sitting between them. Germline CDR1 is SGHRS and CDR2 is YFSETQ. Here the CDR3 reads CASSLAGHSNTEAFF. The DNA read from the CDR3 is TGCGCCAGCAGCCTGGCCGGACACTCGAACACTGAA.

There are many counts of this clone. The read comes to an end 3 residues before the CDR3 does, leaving the germline J gene to fill in the end. V usage is TRBV2 and J usage is TRBJ2-5, with TRBD2 as a possible D gene (5 bases). CDR1 is SNHLY, CDR2 FYNNEI, per germline. This CDR3 contains 11 residues. V lost 6 bases to trimming and J lost 7 bases, with 9 bases between them. CDR3 protein: CASSREGTQYF. The covered CDR3 bases are TGTGCCAGCAGCCGAGAGGGGACC.

This clone was picked up many times. The read ends 3 residues shy of where the CDR3 ends; the end is completed using the germline J gene. The chain links TRBV5-1 to TRBJ1-3, with D tentatively TRBD1 (6 bases). Germline CDR1 is SGHRS and CDR2 is YFSETQ. V lost 0 bases to trimming and J lost 0 bases, with 16 bases between them. CDR3 length: 18 residues. The CDR3 here is CASSLETQGPSSGNTIYF. Incomplete CDR3 DNA: TGCGCCAGCAGCTTGGAAACACAGGGACCAAGCTCTGGAAACACC.

Many counts were recorded for this clone. The sequence runs out 3 residues before the end of the CDR3; the remainder is reconstructed from the germline J gene. V is TRBV19 and J is TRBJ1-4; a weak D match, TRBD1 (6 bases). The germline gives CDR1 LNHDA, CDR2 SQIVND (reference sequence). Trimming took off 11 bases at V and 7 bases at J, with 14 bases between the two ends. This CDR3 region has 12 residues. The part of the CDR3 DNA that was read is TGTGCCGGGTCAGGGGAGTGTGAAAAA. It yields the protein CAGSGECEK. The entire CDR3 protein is CAGSGECEKLFF.

This clone has ten or more counts. The CDR3 extends 3 residues past the end of the read, so its final part is completed from the germline J gene. This rearrangement joins TRBV5-1 to TRBJ2-5; a possible D gene is TRBD2 (6 bases). The V end lost 2 bases, the J end lost 5 bases, and 16 bases lay between the germline ends. Germline V gives CDR1 SGHRS, CDR2 YFSETQ. The CDR3 covers 15 residues. Incomplete CDR3 DNA: TGCGCCAGCAGCTTCGGCGCTGCGGAGGGGGAGACC. This sequence encodes CASSFGAAEGET. The entire CDR3 protein is CASSFGAAEGETQYF.

This clone was seen many times. The read ends 3 residues before the CDR3 terminus; that terminus is restored from the germline J gene. The J gene is TRBJ1-1, the V gene TRBV7-9; D call uncertain. Germline V lookup: CDR1 SEHNR, CDR2 FQNEAQ (reference sequence). V dropped 4 bases and J dropped 1 base, with 10 bases sitting between them. This CDR3 region has 14 residues. The CDR3 is CASSWLEENTEAFF. The covered CDR3 bases are TGTGCCAGCAGCTGGCTAGAGGAGAACACTGAA.

This clone was counted at least ten times. The part of the CDR3 DNA that was read is TGTGCCAGTAGTATACAGGGGGCGAACACCGGGGAG. Its translation: CASSIQGANTGE. The full CDR3 is CASSIQGANTGELFF. The chain is built from TRBV19 and TRBJ2-2; TRBD1 agrees at 7 bases. The read finishes 3 residues shy of the CDR3 end, and the germline J gene is used to complete it. Germline CDR1 and CDR2: LNHDA and SQIVND (reference sequence). The CDR3 loop spans 15 amino acids. V shed 2 bases, J shed 0 bases, and the junction held 0 bases outside the gene matches. The full variable domain, with the rest looked up from reference TRBV19 and TRBJ2-2, is DGGITQSPKYLFRKEGQNVTLSCEQNLNHDAMYWYRQDPGQGLRLIYYSQIVNDFQKGDIAEGYSVSREKKESFPLTVTSAQKNPTAFYLCASSIQGANTGELFFGEGSRLTVL.